This is a list of T cell receptor beta chains from one sample in a study of cytomegalovirus exposure and HLA in healthy donors. The data were produced by immunoSEQ multiplex PCR, yet TCRdb's version contains in-frame clones alone and is incomplete. The sample includes around 130,000 clones, roughly three fifths of them seen just once. The source material was PBMCs. Receptors originate from a woman aged 40 to 50 in good health and CMV-seropositive. CDR3s include the opening cysteine and the closing phenylalanine or tryptophan. Each record gives: D gene, V gene, J gene, clone size, CDR3 length, CDR3 protein, CDR3 DNA. D genes are given only for firm matches. Size is omitted from some rows. Given values are once, few, many or a class for expanded clones.

D gene: TRBD2
V gene: TRBV28
J gene: TRBJ2-7
clone size: -
CDR3 length: 16
CDR3 protein: CASSSTLAGGSYEQYF
CDR3 DNA: TGTGCCAGCAGTTCGACATTAGCGGGAGGGAGCTACGAGCAGTACTTC

D gene: TRBD1
V gene: TRBV5-1
J gene: TRBJ1-6
clone size: -
CDR3 length: 16
CDR3 protein: CASSLEGGAGNSPLHF
CDR3 DNA: TGCGCCAGCAGCTTGGAAGGGGGCGCCGGAAATTCACCCCTCCACTTT

D gene: -
V gene: TRBV27
J gene: TRBJ1-5
clone size: -
CDR3 length: 13
CDR3 protein: CASSFGQNQPQHF
CDR3 DNA: TGTGCCAGCAGTTTTGGCCAGAATCAGCCCCAGCATTTT

D gene: TRBD1
V gene: TRBV7-8
J gene: TRBJ1-6
clone size: few
CDR3 length: 15
CDR3 protein: CASSDAGTGRSPLHF
CDR3 DNA: TGTGCCAGCAGTGACGCCGGGACAGGGCGGTCACCCCTCCACTTT

D gene: TRBD1
V gene: TRBV7-2
J gene: TRBJ1-6
clone size: -
CDR3 length: 15
CDR3 protein: CASSLAGQPNSPLHF
CDR3 DNA: TGTGCCAGCAGCTTAGCGGGACAGCCTAATTCACCCCTCCACTTT

D gene: -
V gene: TRBV30
J gene: TRBJ2-5
clone size: once
CDR3 length: 13
CDR3 protein: CAWSSGSQETQYF
CDR3 DNA: TGTGCCTGGAGTTCCGGGTCTCAAGAGACCCAGTACTTC

D gene: -
V gene: TRBV14
J gene: TRBJ1-4
clone size: few
CDR3 length: 15
CDR3 protein: CASSQRGLTNEKLFF
CDR3 DNA: TGTGCCAGCAGCCAAAGGGGATTGACTAATGAAAAACTGTTTTTT

D gene: -
V gene: TRBV6-5
J gene: TRBJ2-3
clone size: -
CDR3 length: 15
CDR3 protein: CASSFSSARTDTQYF
CDR3 DNA: TGTGCCAGCAGTTTCTCTAGCGCGCGCACAGATACGCAGTATTTT

D gene: -
V gene: TRBV7-6
J gene: TRBJ1-4
clone size: -
CDR3 length: 14
CDR3 protein: CASSFGATNEKLFF
CDR3 DNA: TGTGCCAGCAGCTTTGGGGCGACTAATGAAAAACTGTTTTTT

D gene: -
V gene: TRBV7-3
J gene: TRBJ2-2
clone size: few
CDR3 length: 19
CDR3 protein: CASSLAPSRAMINTGELFF
CDR3 DNA: TGTGCCAGCAGCTTAGCCCCCTCCAGGGCCATGATTAACACCGGGGAGCTGTTTTTT

D gene: -
V gene: TRBV25-1
J gene: TRBJ1-5
clone size: -
CDR3 length: 14
CDR3 protein: CASSEFGSNQPQHF
CDR3 DNA: TGTGCCAGCAGTGAATTCGGGAGCAATCAGCCCCAGCATTTT

D gene: -
V gene: TRBV6-1
J gene: TRBJ1-1
clone size: -
CDR3 length: 15
CDR3 protein: CASSESFRGNTEAFF
CDR3 DNA: TGTGCCAGCAGTGAATCTTTCAGGGGGAACACTGAAGCTTTCTTT

D gene: TRBD1
V gene: TRBV25-1
J gene: TRBJ1-2
clone size: -
CDR3 length: 14
CDR3 protein: CASRHGQGARGYTF
CDR3 DNA: TGTGCCAGCAGACATGGACAGGGGGCGCGCGGCTACACCTTC